A selection of T cell receptor beta chains follows, all from one sample in a study of neurological immune-mediated disorders. In TCRdb, the 5' RACE reads were re-called with MiXCR into one record per CDR3 protein. This sample has roughly 4,100 distinct CDR3 sequences, with approximately 32% found just once. The specimen was CD8+ T cells from blood. These receptors were taken from a man between 45 and 60 years old with HTLV-1-associated myelopathy (HAM/TSP). Each CDR3 is given with its conserved first and last residue. A D gene is named only where the DNA matches it firmly. A clone size is listed for some rows: how often the clone was seen (once, few, many), or a class if it is expanded.

CDR3aa: CASSLSLGDSYGYTF
CDR3nt: TGTGCCAGCAGCTTAAGCCTAGGGGATTCCTATGGCTACACCTTC
v_gene: TRBV7-9
j_gene: TRBJ1-2
d_gene: -
abundance: many
len: 15

CDR3aa: CASSPSGQKETQYF
CDR3nt: TGTGCCAGCAGCCCCTCCGGACAGAAAGAGACCCAGTACTTC
v_gene: TRBV6-5
j_gene: TRBJ2-5
d_gene: -
abundance: medium-sized
len: 14

CDR3aa: CASSLGNRADRKSSYNSPLHF
CDR3nt: TGTGCCAGCAGCTTAGGTAATCGTGCGGACAGGAAGAGCTCCTATAATTCACCCCTCCACTTT
v_gene: TRBV7-9
j_gene: TRBJ1-6
d_gene: TRBD1
abundance: medium-sized
len: 21

CDR3aa: CASSFRDTQYF
CDR3nt: TGTGCCAGCAGTTTCAGAGATACGCAGTATTTT
v_gene: TRBV12-3/TRBV12-4
j_gene: TRBJ2-3
d_gene: -
abundance: medium-sized
len: 11

CDR3aa: CATSDLADTDTQYF
CDR3nt: TGTGCCACCAGTGATTTAGCGGACACAGATACGCAGTATTTT
v_gene: TRBV24-1
j_gene: TRBJ2-3
d_gene: -
abundance: medium-sized
len: 14

CDR3aa: CSGDRGPDTQYF
CDR3nt: TGCAGCGGTGACAGGGGGCCAGATACGCAGTATTTT
v_gene: TRBV29-1
j_gene: TRBJ2-3
d_gene: TRBD1
abundance: many
len: 12

CDR3aa: CASSQAGTQTGNTIYF
CDR3nt: TGTGCCAGCAGCCAAGCCGGGACACAGACTGGAAACACCATATATTTT
v_gene: TRBV3-1
j_gene: TRBJ1-3
d_gene: -
abundance: large
len: 16

CDR3aa: CASSERDADRHNEQFF
CDR3nt: TGTGCCAGCAGCGAAAGGGACGCCGACCGACACAATGAGCAGTTCTTC
v_gene: TRBV5-8
j_gene: TRBJ2-1
d_gene: -
abundance: many
len: 16

CDR3aa: CSAYPTGDTGELFF
CDR3nt: TGCAGTGCTTACCCGACAGGGGACACCGGGGAGCTGTTTTTT
v_gene: TRBV20-1
j_gene: TRBJ2-2
d_gene: TRBD1
abundance: many
len: 14

CDR3aa: CSARGRALSYEQYF
CDR3nt: TGCAGTGCAAGAGGGCGGGCACTTTCCTACGAGCAGTACTTC
v_gene: TRBV20-1
j_gene: TRBJ2-7
d_gene: -
abundance: hyperexpanded
len: 14

CDR3aa: CASSSFSGGTDTQYF
CDR3nt: TGTGCCAGCAGCTCCTTTAGCGGAGGTACAGATACGCAGTATTTT
v_gene: TRBV7-9
j_gene: TRBJ2-3
d_gene: -
abundance: -
len: 15

CDR3aa: CSVGAPGHGAVGGCYTF
CDR3nt: TGCAGCGTTGGAGCACCGGGACATGGTGCCGTAGGGGGTTGCTACACCTTC
v_gene: TRBV29-1
j_gene: TRBJ1-2
d_gene: -
abundance: -
len: 17

CDR3aa: CASTLGSFF
CDR3nt: TGTGCCAGCACCCTCGGTAGTTTCTTC
v_gene: TRBV6-5
j_gene: TRBJ1-2
d_gene: -
abundance: medium-sized
len: 9

CDR3aa: CASSQTLSTNTEAFF
CDR3nt: TGCGCCAGCAGCCAGACCTTATCCACGAACACTGAAGCTTTCTTT
v_gene: TRBV5-1
j_gene: TRBJ1-1
d_gene: -
abundance: many
len: 15

CDR3aa: CASNQSPGGIQYF
CDR3nt: TGTGCCAGCAACCAAAGTCCAGGGGGCATTCAGTACTTC
v_gene: TRBV14
j_gene: TRBJ2-4
d_gene: TRBD1
abundance: -
len: 13

CDR3aa: CATSDQRQGGNEQFF
CDR3nt: TGTGCCACCAGTGATCAGAGACAGGGGGGGAATGAGCAGTTCTTC
v_gene: TRBV24-1
j_gene: TRBJ2-1
d_gene: TRBD1
abundance: medium-sized
len: 15

CDR3aa: CASMPDRAGEQYF
CDR3nt: TGTGCCAGCATGCCAGACAGGGCCGGCGAGCAGTACTTC
v_gene: TRBV7-9
j_gene: TRBJ2-7
d_gene: TRBD1
abundance: -
len: 13

CDR3aa: CASSSGLAVNEQFF
CDR3nt: TGTGCCAGCAGCTCGGGACTGGCCGTCAATGAGCAGTTCTTC
v_gene: TRBV7-6
j_gene: TRBJ2-1
d_gene: -
abundance: -
len: 14